This T cell receptor beta chain originates from a study of OX40 agonist ivuxolimab in advanced cancers. Trimming took 7 bases from V and 3 from J, leaving 14 bases between them. This CDR3 spans 14 amino acids. The germline V gene encodes CDR1 SGHNT and CDR2 YYREEE (reference sequence). TCRdb keeps only in-frame clones here, not all; method: immunoSEQ multiplex PCR. This table has more than 20,000 clones, around 85% appearing once. Comments on this clone: Antigen specificity is unknown.

Study findings and constraints: Also showing low normalized T-cell clonal expansion were some of the nonresponders.

The V gene is TRBV5-4, the J gene TRBJ2-1, with D perhaps matching TRBD2 (5 bases). The receptor was isolated from an adult with an advanced solid tumor such as melanoma, head and neck, liver or kidney cancer. The sample was CD4+ or CD8+ T cells sorted from blood, taken in a trial of the OX40 agonist ivuxolimab. The CDR3 DNA reads TGTGCCAGCGGAAAAAGGGAGAGCTACAATGAGCAGTTCTTC. This gives the protein CASGKRESYNEQFF. Full variable domain (missing parts from reference TRBV5-4 and TRBJ2-1): ETGVTQSPTHLIKTRGQQVTLRCSSQSGHNTVSWYQQALGQGPQFIFQYYREEENGRGNFPPRFSGLQFPNYSSELNVNALELDDSALYLCASGKRESYNEQFFGPGTRLTVL.